This T cell receptor beta chain comes out of a study of T cell responses to AZD1222 COVID-19 vaccine. Across the study: Whether given at about 4 or about 12 weeks, second doses were pooled. Study observations and caveats: Reportedly, close to half of spike-specific TCRs are directed against unmutated variant regions. CD4 TCRs associated with vaccination spanned spike, dominating at 160-218 and 743-854.

A word on this clone: The antigen is unknown.

The CDR3 has 15 amino acids. Profiling relied on immunoSEQ multiplex PCR, and the TCRdb table lists in-frame clones only, not all of them. Of under 110,000 clones listed, 90% were seen once; the top ten hold 1.3%. The sequenced sample was peripheral blood, obtained on day 0 of AZD1222 vaccination. The chain has TRBV21-1 and TRBJ1-2. TRBV21-1 is noted as a pseudogene. The clonotype originates from an adult in good health. The CDR3 loop reads CASSGESRRGYGYTF. CDR3 bases: TGTGCCAGCAGCGGAGAATCCCGTCGGGGCTATGGCTACACCTTC.